This TCR beta chain derives from a study of Ad26.COV2.S vaccination and SARS-CoV-2 variants (dated by TCRdb to the early 2020s). Some background on the complete study: Donors in the vaccine arm were drawn from COV1001, a phase I-IIa trial of Ad26.COV2.S in healthy adults that was multicentre, randomized, double-blind and placebo-controlled. A total of roughly 30 samples were included in the TCR-sequenced set, comprising some 20 Ad26.COV2.S vaccine recipients, 5 placebo recipients and 8 SARS-CoV-2 convalescent individuals. Investigators remained blinded to trial group allocation during experiments and outcome assessment. Ad26.COV2.S was administered intramuscularly at a dose of 5x10^10 or 1x10^11 viral particles, either as one shot or as two shots given 56 days apart. Sequencing of the TCRbeta repertoire served to evaluate the specificity and breadth of SARS-CoV-2-reactive T cell receptors following Ad26.COV2.S vaccination. Trial participants were randomized into five groups of five: low-dose or high-dose Ad26.COV2.S given once or twice, or placebo on both occasions.

Points the paper makes about the study in general: Spike-specific TCR breadth was higher in Ad26.COV2.S recipients than in placebo recipients (P = 0.0014). Non-spike TCR breadth was comparable between vaccine and placebo recipients, consistent with the vaccine containing only spike. Substantial breadth of spike-specific CD8+ and CD4+ T cell responses was reported after vaccination. The authors noted that total T cell responses may have been underestimated by the TCR breadth and depth analyses. The study was not powered for comparison of responses between vaccine doses or regimens.

Sample treatment or condition, as interpreted from the label and publication: some 19 received Ad26.COV2.S at low or high dose, single or two shots; about five received placebo; per-sample allocation not given. Repertoires of vaccine and placebo recipients were sequenced from samples taken on day 63 after the first injection. Cohort 1b enrolled 20 to 30 adults aged 18-55 years at a single site in Boston, USA, between 29 July and 7 August 2020. Ad26.COV2.S consisted of a replication-incompetent adenovirus type 26 vector by which a prefusion-stabilized SARS-CoV-2 spike protein from the original Wuhan strain was expressed. TCRbeta CDR3 regions were sequenced with the immunoSEQ Assay. After extraction, genomic DNA underwent amplification by bias-controlled multiplex PCR, followed by high-throughput sequencing. Under the source paper's analysis protocol: To quantify the absolute abundance of every unique TCRbeta CDR3 region, sequences were collapsed and filtered. Usable DNA was measured by amplifying reference genes present in all nucleated cells, and TCRbeta template counts were normalized to that usable DNA to estimate T cell fraction. Repertoire TCRs were annotated as SARS-CoV-2-specific when V gene, CDR3 amino acid sequence and J gene were exactly matched to a known reactive TCR set. MIRA supplied the reference SARS-CoV-2 TCR set, which was filtered for enrichment in COVID-19-positive ImmuneCODE repertoires so that public or cross-reactive TCRs were removed. Drawing on the MIRA antigens, annotated TCRs were analysed further at the level of specific ORF or position within ORF. Breadth was defined as annotated unique rearrangements over total unique productive rearrangements; depth was the summed frequency of those rearrangements. Two-sided Wilcoxon rank-sum tests were used to compare TCR breadth between groups. In its TCRdb copy, this immuneACCESS table keeps in-frame sequences only and misses some clones. Where compared with another copy, unresolved V genes explain less than half of these, and the others have no known cause. V and J calls plus clone size are reproduced from that table; the DNA served to infer D and trimming. This sample gives 410,000 or so clones in total; about nine tenths of them show up just once. Of the sample, over 9% is held by the ten largest clones.

As to this clone: Its recognized antigen is unknown. Base qualities were left out, and no much larger clone turns up one base away.

This receptor was obtained from a person aged 18-60 years who received the Ad26.COV2.S COVID-19 vaccine or a placebo. Sequenced here: peripheral blood, sampled in a trial of Ad26.COV2.S vaccine versus placebo.

The DNA sequence is TGTGCCAGCAGACCCTCGGCAGTCACCTACGAGCAGTACTTC. The resulting protein is CASRPSAVTYEQYF. The sequence joins TRBV28 to TRBJ2-7, with no confident D gene call. The V and J ends are trimmed by 6 bases and 2 bases, leaving 14 bases between them. From cysteine to phenylalanine, the CDR3 is 14 amino acids long. Left in the record is the CDR3 DNA by itself, 42 bases read in frame from the first base. The CDR1 and CDR2 encoded by the germline V gene are MDHEN and SYDVKM. Supplemented by the reference TRBV28 and TRBJ2-7 proteins around the CDR3, the complete variable domain is DVKVTQSSRYLVKRTGEKVFLECVQDMDHENMFWYRQDPGLGLRLIYFSYDVKMKEKGDIPEGYSVSREKKERFSLILESASTNQTSMYLCASRPSAVTYEQYFGPGTRLTVT.